The present TCR beta chain was sequenced within a study of shared clonotypes between healthy human individuals. Each subset's genomic DNA was shared equally among a number of immunoSEQ plates. Profiled with immunoSEQ multiplex PCR; TCRdb holds only in-frame clones, not every one. This sample has 950,000 to 1,300,000 clones, with under 80% found just once. The germline V and J ends were trimmed by 6 bases and 3 bases, with 11 bases remaining between them. Germline V gene lookup returns CDR1 LNHDA and CDR2 SQIVND (reference sequence). The CDR3 contains 13 residues. General study findings and limits: Researchers sampled only blood; tissue repertoires likely differ.

This clone showed up just a few times. Its antigen is still unknown. This chain connects TRBV19 to TRBJ1-2; a weak D match, TRBD1 (5 bases). The sequencing sample was made of memory CD4+ T cells sorted from blood. The subset was: CD45RA-negative fraction. This receptor was taken from a man aged 18-30 years in good health. The CDR3 is CASSVVTDYGYTF. Written as DNA, the CDR3 is TGTGCCAGTAGCGTAGTGACAGACTATGGCTACACCTTC.